A selection of T cell receptor beta chains follows, all from one sample in a study of T-cell reconstitution after alpha-beta-depleted transplantation in children. TCRdb independently ran MiXCR on the PCR reads; one entry per CDR3 protein. The sample records 200,000 to 250,000 distinct CDR3 sequences, approximately 6.3% being singletons. The material sequenced was PBMCs, taken before TCRalphabeta/CD19-depleted stem cell transplant. These receptors all come from a boy aged 2-15 years with acute lymphoblastic leukemia, due to receive a stem cell transplant. CDR3s include the opening cysteine and the closing phenylalanine or tryptophan. A D gene is named only where the DNA matches it firmly. The listing skips clone size in some rows; elsewhere it reads once, few, many or a size class.

abundance: many; v_gene: TRBV20-1; d_gene: TRBD2; j_gene: TRBJ2-7; CDR3aa: CSSQPGLAGGQYEQYF; CDR3nt: TGCAGTTCTCAACCGGGACTAGCGGGAGGACAGTACGAGCAGTACTTC
abundance: many; v_gene: TRBV5-1; d_gene: TRBD1; j_gene: TRBJ2-2; CDR3aa: CASTAGGLFRELFF; CDR3nt: TGCGCCAGCACGGCAGGGGGCTTATTCAGGGAGCTGTTTTTT
abundance: NA; v_gene: TRBV11-2; d_gene: TRBD1; j_gene: TRBJ2-7; CDR3aa: CASSSRGTGLEQYF; CDR3nt: TGTGCCAGCAGCTCACGGGGGACAGGGCTCGAGCAGTACTTC
abundance: many; v_gene: TRBV28; d_gene: TRBD2; j_gene: TRBJ2-3; CDR3aa: CASIGGGLGKTDTQYF; CDR3nt: TGTGCCAGCATCGGCGGGGGACTAGGGAAAACAGATACGCAGTATTTT
abundance: many; v_gene: TRBV10-3; d_gene: NA; j_gene: TRBJ1-1; CDR3aa: CAIRDGTEAFF; CDR3nt: TGTGCCATCAGGGACGGCACTGAAGCTTTCTTT
abundance: few; v_gene: TRBV12-3/TRBV12-4; d_gene: NA; j_gene: TRBJ1-5; CDR3aa: CASSEGGNQPQHF; CDR3nt: TGTGCCAGCAGTGAAGGGGGTAATCAGCCCCAGCATTTT
abundance: many; v_gene: TRBV12-3/TRBV12-4; d_gene: TRBD1; j_gene: TRBJ2-2; CDR3aa: CASSRLTGYNGELFF; CDR3nt: TGTGCCAGCAGTCGTCTGACAGGGTATAACGGGGAGCTGTTTTTT
abundance: NA; v_gene: TRBV4-2; d_gene: NA; j_gene: TRBJ2-1; CDR3aa: CASSQDKREWAYNEQFF; CDR3nt: TGTGCCAGCAGCCAAGATAAACGGGAGTGGGCCTACAATGAGCAGTTCTTC
abundance: few; v_gene: TRBV28; d_gene: TRBD2; j_gene: TRBJ2-5; CDR3aa: CASSYSGGAQETQYF; CDR3nt: TGTGCCAGCAGTTATAGCGGGGGCGCCCAAGAGACCCAGTACTTC
abundance: many; v_gene: TRBV7-9; d_gene: NA; j_gene: TRBJ2-3; CDR3aa: CATPEQGKATDTQYF; CDR3nt: TGTGCCACCCCGGAACAGGGAAAGGCCACAGATACGCAGTATTTT
abundance: few; v_gene: TRBV7-9; d_gene: NA; j_gene: TRBJ1-1; CDR3aa: CASSPEQGYRVAFF; CDR3nt: TGTGCCAGCAGCCCGGAACAGGGTTACCGAGTTGCTTTCTTT
abundance: NA; v_gene: TRBV30; d_gene: NA; j_gene: TRBJ2-1; CDR3aa: CAWSSPSNEQFF; CDR3nt: TGTGCCTGGAGCTCACCTTCGAATGAGCAGTTCTTC
abundance: NA; v_gene: TRBV5-6; d_gene: TRBD1; j_gene: TRBJ2-3; CDR3aa: CASSPGTGITDTQYF; CDR3nt: TGTGCCAGCAGTCCCGGGACAGGGATAACAGATACGCAGTATTTT
abundance: few; v_gene: TRBV12-3/TRBV12-4; d_gene: TRBD2; j_gene: TRBJ2-1; CDR3aa: CASSPWAGTSGNEQFF; CDR3nt: TGTGCCAGCAGCCCCTGGGCCGGGACTAGCGGCAATGAGCAGTTCTTC
abundance: many; v_gene: TRBV5-1; d_gene: TRBD2; j_gene: TRBJ2-7; CDR3aa: CASTPGGTSYEQYF; CDR3nt: TGCGCCAGCACCCCGGGGGGTACATCCTACGAGCAGTACTTC
abundance: many; v_gene: TRBV12-3/TRBV12-4; d_gene: TRBD2; j_gene: TRBJ2-1; CDR3aa: CASTRLAGGLNEQFF; CDR3nt: TGTGCCAGCACCAGGCTAGCGGGGGGACTAAATGAGCAGTTCTTC
abundance: many; v_gene: TRBV10-3; d_gene: NA; j_gene: TRBJ1-2; CDR3aa: CAISDSGWSYGYTF; CDR3nt: TGTGCCATCAGTGACTCGGGGTGGAGCTATGGCTACACCTTC
abundance: many; v_gene: TRBV28; d_gene: NA; j_gene: TRBJ2-2; CDR3aa: CASSRLFEELFF; CDR3nt: TGTGCCAGCAGTCGTCTATTTGAGGAGCTGTTTTTT
abundance: few; v_gene: TRBV30; d_gene: NA; j_gene: TRBJ2-2; CDR3aa: CAWRGDTGELFF; CDR3nt: TGTGCCTGGAGGGGAGACACCGGGGAGCTGTTTTTT
abundance: many; v_gene: TRBV25-1; d_gene: NA; j_gene: TRBJ1-1; CDR3aa: CASSSFSTEAFF; CDR3nt: TGTGCCAGCAGCTCTTTTTCGACTGAAGCTTTCTTT
abundance: many; v_gene: TRBV3-1; d_gene: NA; j_gene: TRBJ1-2; CDR3aa: CASSQEGVLYGYTF; CDR3nt: TGTGCCAGCAGCCAAGAAGGGGTTCTCTATGGCTACACCTTC
abundance: many; v_gene: TRBV28; d_gene: NA; j_gene: TRBJ2-1; CDR3aa: CASSSRDFISSYNEQFF; CDR3nt: TGTGCCAGCAGCAGCCGGGACTTCATCAGCTCCTACAATGAGCAGTTCTTC
abundance: few; v_gene: TRBV15; d_gene: TRBD2; j_gene: TRBJ2-5; CDR3aa: CATSRAPGVTSGEETQYF; CDR3nt: TGTGCCACCAGCAGAGCTCCCGGGGTAACTAGCGGGGAAGAGACCCAGTACTTC
abundance: many; v_gene: TRBV5-5; d_gene: NA; j_gene: TRBJ2-3; CDR3aa: CASSLALALTDTQYF; CDR3nt: TGTGCCAGCAGCTTGGCACTAGCCCTCACAGATACGCAGTATTTT
abundance: few; v_gene: TRBV4-3; d_gene: NA; j_gene: TRBJ2-3; CDR3aa: CASSQGFGTPSTDTQYF; CDR3nt: TGCGCCAGCAGCCAAGGTTTCGGGACCCCAAGCACAGATACGCAGTATTTT
abundance: many; v_gene: TRBV5-1; d_gene: NA; j_gene: TRBJ2-1; CDR3aa: CASSLENSDYNEQFF; CDR3nt: TGCGCCAGCAGCTTGGAGAACAGTGACTACAATGAGCAGTTCTTC
abundance: NA; v_gene: TRBV20-1; d_gene: NA; j_gene: TRBJ2-1; CDR3aa: CSARKLVSSYNEQFF; CDR3nt: TGCAGTGCTAGAAAACTCGTGAGCTCCTACAATGAGCAGTTCTTC
abundance: many; v_gene: TRBV29-1; d_gene: NA; j_gene: TRBJ1-5; CDR3aa: CSVDQGPDQPQHF; CDR3nt: TGCAGCGTAGACCAGGGGCCCGATCAGCCCCAGCATTTT
abundance: many; v_gene: TRBV9; d_gene: TRBD2; j_gene: TRBJ2-3; CDR3aa: CASSVGGGRLTDTQYF; CDR3nt: TGTGCCAGCAGCGTAGGTGGCGGGAGACTCACAGATACGCAGTATTTT
abundance: many; v_gene: TRBV20-1; d_gene: TRBD2; j_gene: TRBJ2-1; CDR3aa: CSAPGLRYNEQFF; CDR3nt: TGCAGTGCCCCGGGACTAAGATACAATGAGCAGTTCTTC
abundance: NA; v_gene: TRBV7-8; d_gene: NA; j_gene: TRBJ1-2; CDR3aa: CASSADSGTNYGYTF; CDR3nt: TGTGCCAGCAGCGCAGACAGCGGGACTAACTATGGCTACACCTTC
abundance: many; v_gene: TRBV12-3/TRBV12-4; d_gene: NA; j_gene: TRBJ2-1; CDR3aa: CAIWDTYNEQFF; CDR3nt: TGTGCCATATGGGACACTTACAATGAGCAGTTCTTC
abundance: NA; v_gene: TRBV28; d_gene: NA; j_gene: TRBJ2-5; CDR3aa: CALPRETQYF; CDR3nt: TGTGCCTTACCCCGAGAGACCCAGTACTTC
abundance: many; v_gene: TRBV29-1; d_gene: TRBD2; j_gene: TRBJ2-1; CDR3aa: CSVGTSGIYNEQFF; CDR3nt: TGCAGCGTGGGGACTAGCGGGATTTACAATGAGCAGTTCTTC
abundance: NA; v_gene: TRBV7-2; d_gene: NA; j_gene: TRBJ1-5; CDR3aa: CASSLWKGSNQPQHF; CDR3nt: TGTGCCAGCAGCTTATGGAAGGGGAGCAATCAGCCCCAGCATTTT
abundance: few; v_gene: TRBV4-1; d_gene: NA; j_gene: TRBJ2-7; CDR3aa: CASSQLRGSYEQYF; CDR3nt: TGCGCCAGCAGCCAGCTTCGGGGGTCCTACGAGCAGTACTTC